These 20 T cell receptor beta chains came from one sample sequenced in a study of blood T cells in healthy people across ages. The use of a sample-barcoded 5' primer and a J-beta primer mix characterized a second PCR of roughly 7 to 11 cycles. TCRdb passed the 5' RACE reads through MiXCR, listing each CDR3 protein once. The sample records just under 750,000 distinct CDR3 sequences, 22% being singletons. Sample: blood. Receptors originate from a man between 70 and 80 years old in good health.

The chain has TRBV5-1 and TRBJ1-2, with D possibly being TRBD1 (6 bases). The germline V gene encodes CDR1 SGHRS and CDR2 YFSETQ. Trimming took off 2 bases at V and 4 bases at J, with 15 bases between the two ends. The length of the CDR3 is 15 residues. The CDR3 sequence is CASSFGGQSIYGYTF. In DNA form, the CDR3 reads TGCGCCAGCAGCTTCGGAGGACAGTCAATCTATGGCTACACCTTC.

CDR3 sequence: CASSPGTGRETQYF. The CDR3 DNA is TGTGCCAGCTCACCAGGGACAGGGCGAGAGACCCAGTACTTC. This rearrangement joins TRBV18 to TRBJ2-5; 9 nucleotides match TRBD1. Germline lookup yields CDR1 KGHSH and CDR2 LQKENI. The CDR3 consists of 14 residues. V shed 2 bases, J shed 4 bases, and the junction held 2 bases outside the gene matches.

The CDR3 reads CASSSRRGGIAGELFF. The CDR3 DNA is TGTGCCAGCAGCTCCAGGCGGGGTGGGATAGCCGGGGAGCTGTTTTTT. This chain joins TRBV28 and TRBJ2-2; possible D gene TRBD2, 6 bases. V shed 6 bases and J shed 6 bases, with 20 bases lying between them. CDR3 length equals 16 residues. Germline V lookup: CDR1 MDHEN, CDR2 SYDVKM. The full variable domain, with the rest looked up from reference TRBV28 and TRBJ2-2, is DVKVTQSSRYLVKRTGEKVFLECVQDMDHENMFWYRQDPGLGLRLIYFSYDVKMKEKGDIPEGYSVSREKKERFSLILESASTNQTSMYLCASSSRRGGIAGELFFGEGSRLTVL.

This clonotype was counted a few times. The CDR3 DNA is TGTGCCAGCAGCCTCCCGCCCAACTCCTACAATGAGCAGTTCTTC. Encoded protein: CASSLPPNSYNEQFF. This chain links TRBV7-2 with TRBJ2-1; D unclear. This CDR3 has 15 amino acids. Per germline, CDR1 SGHTA and CDR2 FQGNSA. The ends were cut back, 5 bases at V and 0 bases at J, with 11 bases in the middle.

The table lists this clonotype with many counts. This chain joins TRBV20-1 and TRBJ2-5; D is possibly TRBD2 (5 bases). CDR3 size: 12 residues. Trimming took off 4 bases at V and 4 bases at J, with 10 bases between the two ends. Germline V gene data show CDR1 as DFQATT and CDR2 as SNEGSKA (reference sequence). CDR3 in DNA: TGCAGTGCTAAAACTAGTGGAGAGACCCAGTACTTC. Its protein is CSAKTSGETQYF.

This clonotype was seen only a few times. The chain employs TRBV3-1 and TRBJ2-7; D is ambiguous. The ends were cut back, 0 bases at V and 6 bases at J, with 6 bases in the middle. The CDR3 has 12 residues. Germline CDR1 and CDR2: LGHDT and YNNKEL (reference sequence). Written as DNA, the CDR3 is TGTGCCAGCAGCCAAGAAACTACCGAGCAGTACTTC. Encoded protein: CASSQETTEQYF.

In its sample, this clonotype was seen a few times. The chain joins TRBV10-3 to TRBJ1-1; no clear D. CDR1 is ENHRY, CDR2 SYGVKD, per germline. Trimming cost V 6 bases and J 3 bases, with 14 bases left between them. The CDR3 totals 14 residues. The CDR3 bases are TGTGCCATCAGAGGCGGCTTCCAGGACACTGAAGCTTTCTTT. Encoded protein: CAIRGGFQDTEAFF.

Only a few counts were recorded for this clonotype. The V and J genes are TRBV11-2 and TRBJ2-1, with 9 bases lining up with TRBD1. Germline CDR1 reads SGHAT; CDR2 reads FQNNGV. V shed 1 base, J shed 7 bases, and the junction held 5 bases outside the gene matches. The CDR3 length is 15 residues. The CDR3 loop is CASSLGTGVINEQFF. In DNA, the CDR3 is TGTGCCAGCAGCTTAGGGACAGGGGTAATAAATGAGCAGTTCTTC.

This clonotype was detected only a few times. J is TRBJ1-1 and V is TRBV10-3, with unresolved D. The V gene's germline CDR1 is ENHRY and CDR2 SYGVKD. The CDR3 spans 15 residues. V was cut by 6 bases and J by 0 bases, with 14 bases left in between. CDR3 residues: CAISPHSGLNTEAFF. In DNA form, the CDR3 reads TGTGCCATCAGCCCTCATTCGGGGTTGAACACTGAAGCTTTCTTT.

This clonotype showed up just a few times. CDR3 sequence: CASSWTGWEKMLFF. CDR3 in DNA: TGCGCCAGCAGCTGGACAGGGTGGGAGAAAATGCTGTTTTTT. The rearrangement uses TRBV5-1 and TRBJ1-4, with 8 bases fitting TRBD1. This CDR3 contains 14 residues. The V gene's germline CDR1 is SGHRS and CDR2 YFSETQ. The junction had 12 bases not matched to a gene; V was cut back by 3 bases and J by 14 bases.

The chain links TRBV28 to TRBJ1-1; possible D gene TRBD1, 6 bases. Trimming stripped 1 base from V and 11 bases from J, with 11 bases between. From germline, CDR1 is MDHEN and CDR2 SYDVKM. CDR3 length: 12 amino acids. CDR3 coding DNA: TGTGCCAGCAGTTTATCTGGGCAGGGGGCTTTCTTT. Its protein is CASSLSGQGAFF.

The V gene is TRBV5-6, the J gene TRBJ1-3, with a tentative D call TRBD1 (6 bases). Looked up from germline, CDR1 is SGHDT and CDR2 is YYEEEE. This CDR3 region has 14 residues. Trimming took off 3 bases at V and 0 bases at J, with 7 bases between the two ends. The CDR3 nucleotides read TGTGCCAGCAGCTCCAGGGGCTCTGGAAACACCATATATTTT. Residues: CASSSRGSGNTIYF.

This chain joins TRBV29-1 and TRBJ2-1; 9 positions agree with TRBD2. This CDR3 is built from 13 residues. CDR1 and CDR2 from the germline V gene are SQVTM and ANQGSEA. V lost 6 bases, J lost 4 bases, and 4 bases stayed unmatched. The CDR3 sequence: CSVRLAEYNEQFF. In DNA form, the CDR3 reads TGCAGCGTGAGACTAGCGGAGTACAATGAGCAGTTCTTC.

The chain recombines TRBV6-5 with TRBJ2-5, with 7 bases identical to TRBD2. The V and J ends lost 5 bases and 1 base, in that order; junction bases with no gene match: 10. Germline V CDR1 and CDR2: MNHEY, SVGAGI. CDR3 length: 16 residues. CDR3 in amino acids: CASSRSTSRSQETQYF. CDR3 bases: TGTGCCAGCAGTCGCTCGACTAGCCGAAGCCAAGAGACCCAGTACTTC.

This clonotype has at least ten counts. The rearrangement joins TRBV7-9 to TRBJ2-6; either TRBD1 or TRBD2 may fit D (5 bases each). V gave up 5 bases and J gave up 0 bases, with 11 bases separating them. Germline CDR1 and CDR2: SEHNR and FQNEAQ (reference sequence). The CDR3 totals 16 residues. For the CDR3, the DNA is TGTGCCAGCAGCGAGCTTGGGGGCTCTGGGGCCAACGTCCTGACTTTC. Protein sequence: CASSELGGSGANVLTF.

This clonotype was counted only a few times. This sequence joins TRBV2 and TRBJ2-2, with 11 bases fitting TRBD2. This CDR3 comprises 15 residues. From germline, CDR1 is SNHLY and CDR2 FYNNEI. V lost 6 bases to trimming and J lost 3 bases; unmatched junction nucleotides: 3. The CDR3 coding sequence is TGTGCCAGCAGACCGGGACTAGCGGACACCGGGGAGCTGTTTTTT. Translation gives CASRPGLADTGELFF.

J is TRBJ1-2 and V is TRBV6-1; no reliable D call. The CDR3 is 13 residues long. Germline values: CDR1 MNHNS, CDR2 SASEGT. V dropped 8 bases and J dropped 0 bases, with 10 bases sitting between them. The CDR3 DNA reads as TGTGCCAGCTCAGGTGACCCTAACTATGGCTACACCTTC. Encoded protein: CASSGDPNYGYTF.

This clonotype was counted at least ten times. CDR3 sequence (DNA): TGTGCCAGCAGTGATAAAACTAGCGGGGCTAGAAGTGAGCAGTTCTTC. It is translated as CASSDKTSGARSEQFF. The chain combines TRBV2 with TRBJ2-1; 10 bases align to TRBD2. CDR3 length: 16 amino acids. V dropped 3 bases and J dropped 9; count of bases not matched to a gene: 11. Germline values: CDR1 SNHLY, CDR2 FYNNEI.

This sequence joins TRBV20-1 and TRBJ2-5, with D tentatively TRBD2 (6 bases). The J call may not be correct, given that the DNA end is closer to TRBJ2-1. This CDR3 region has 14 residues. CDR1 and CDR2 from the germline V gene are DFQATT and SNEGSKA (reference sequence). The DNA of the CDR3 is TGCAGTGCTAGAGATTCGGGACTGCCTTTTGGGCAGTTCTTC. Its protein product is CSARDSGLPFGQFF.

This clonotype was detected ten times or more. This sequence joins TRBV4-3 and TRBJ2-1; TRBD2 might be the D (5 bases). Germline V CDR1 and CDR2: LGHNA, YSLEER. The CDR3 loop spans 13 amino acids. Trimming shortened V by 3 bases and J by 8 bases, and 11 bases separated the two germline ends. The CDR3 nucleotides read TGCGCCAGCAGCCACCTTGGCGGGCATGAGCAGTTCTTC. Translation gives CASSHLGGHEQFF.